What follows describes a single T cell receptor (beta chain). These data belong to a study of T cell repertoires in ileal Crohn's disease. Eligibility required adulthood, ileal or ileocolonic Crohn's disease and indicated ileocolonic resection. The CDR3 contains 16 residues. Per germline, CDR1 SGHDT and CDR2 YYEEEE. J gave up 1 base and V 6 bases, and 11 bases lay outside the gene matches. Sequencing was performed with immunoSEQ multiplex PCR; in TCRdb, only in-frame clones are kept and a portion is missing. Of about 14,000 clones in the sample, 70% to 85% were seen once. The sample consisted of ileal tissue. The chain employs TRBV5-6 and TRBJ2-7, with 9 bases aligning to TRBD2. This TCR was sampled from an adult with Crohn's disease. CDR3 protein: CASTPLRGRGSYEQYF. The CDR3, as DNA: TGTGCCAGCACCCCCCTCCGCGGGAGGGGGTCCTACGAGCAGTACTTC. The whole variable domain, remainder taken from reference TRBV5-6 and TRBJ2-7, is DAGVTQSPTHLIKTRGQQVTLRCSPKSGHDTVSWYQQALGQGPQFIFQYYEEEERQRGNFPDRFSGHQFPNYSSELNVNALLLGDSALYLCASTPLRGRGSYEQYFGPGTRLTVT.